Sequencing of this T cell receptor (beta chain) was carried out in a study of blood T cell repertoires in COVID-19. Sequencing used immunoSEQ multiplex PCR; TCRdb keeps in-frame clones, though not all of them. Counted here are about 50,000 clones, around 86% occurring once; the ten biggest clones make up under 8.5%. Germline lookup yields CDR1 SGHRS and CDR2 YFSETQ. The CDR3 spans 15 residues. Germline trimming cut 0 bases from V and 2 bases from J; bases unmatched to any gene: 4. Concerning this clone: The sample holds other DNA sequences that translate to the same CDR3.

The sequenced sample was peripheral blood. The chain recombines TRBV5-1 with TRBJ1-2, with 7 bases fitting TRBD1. The clonotype was recovered from a man in his fifties or sixties with active COVID-19. In DNA form, the CDR3 reads TGCGCCAGCAGCTTGGGGGGGACAGCCAACTATGGCTACACCTTC. Amino acid sequence: CASSLGGTANYGYTF.